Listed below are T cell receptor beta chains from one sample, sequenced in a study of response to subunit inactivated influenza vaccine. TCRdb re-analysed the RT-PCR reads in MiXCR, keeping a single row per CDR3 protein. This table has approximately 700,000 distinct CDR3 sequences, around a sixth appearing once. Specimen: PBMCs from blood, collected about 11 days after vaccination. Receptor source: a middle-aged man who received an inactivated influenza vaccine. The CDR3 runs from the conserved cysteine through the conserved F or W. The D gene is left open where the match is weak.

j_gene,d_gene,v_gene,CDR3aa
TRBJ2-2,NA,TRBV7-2,CAHTGELFF
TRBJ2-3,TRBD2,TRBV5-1,CASSVGLAGGPSTDTQYF
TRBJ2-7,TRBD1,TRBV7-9,CASSFRDSVHEQYF
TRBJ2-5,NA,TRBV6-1,CATNPGHRQETQYF
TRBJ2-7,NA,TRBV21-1,CASPTRRLSSYEQYF
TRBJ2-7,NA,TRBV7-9,CASSLTTGRSSYEQYF
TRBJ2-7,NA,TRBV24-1,CATSDLTGNEQYF
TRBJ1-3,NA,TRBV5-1,CASSFGRSSGNTIYF
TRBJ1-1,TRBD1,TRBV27,CASSLWTGTTEAFF
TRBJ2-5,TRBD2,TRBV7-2,CASSLKSGRPAPQYF
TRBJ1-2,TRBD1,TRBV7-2,CASSLERDSDYGYTF
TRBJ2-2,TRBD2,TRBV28,CASSLVTGGQTGELFF
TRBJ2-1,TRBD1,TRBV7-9,CAENAGQGLPEQFF
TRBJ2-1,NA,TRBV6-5,CASSFHPLDEQFF
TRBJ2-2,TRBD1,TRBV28,CASSETGKIGELFF
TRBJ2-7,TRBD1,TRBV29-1,CSVETTGGNEQYF
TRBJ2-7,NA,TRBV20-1,CSARDPLRGGRGEQYF
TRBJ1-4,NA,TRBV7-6,CASSLVGTPYEKLFF
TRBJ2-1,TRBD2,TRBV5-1,CASSHGEGNYNEQFF
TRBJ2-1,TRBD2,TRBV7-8,CASTISGGGYNEQFF
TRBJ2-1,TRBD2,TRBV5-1,CASSFSGGPEDEQFF
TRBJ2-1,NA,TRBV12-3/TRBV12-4,CASRPGVNEQFF
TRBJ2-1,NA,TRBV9,CASSPRASSNEQFF
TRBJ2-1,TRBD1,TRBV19,CASSTTGDNEQFF
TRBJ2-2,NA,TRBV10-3,CAITGGGNTGELFF
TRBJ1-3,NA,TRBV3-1,CASSPIDRGNTIYF